What follows describes a single T cell receptor beta chain. Its antigen remains unidentified. The CDR3 has 16 amino acids. Germline V gene lookup returns CDR1 MRHNA and CDR2 SNTAGT. Trimming left V 10 bases short and J 1 base short, with 23 bases between. What was amplified from RNA transcripts were TCR beta CDR3 regions. During a first-round RT-PCR of the TCR CDR3, the HTBI primer set was used. Each CDR3 protein is one row after TCRdb ran MiXCR on the multiplex PCR reads. This repertoire shows about 600,000 distinct CDR3 sequences, approximately 15% found once; its top ten account for roughly 6.9%. These data originate in a study of T cells in Graves' hyperthyroidism and ophthalmopathy. The overall study: The blood sample was taken at first diagnosis, before treatment began. Study-wide findings and caveats: Blood also carried most thyroid clonotypes expanded above 0.001.

The sequenced sample consisted of blood. The V and J genes are TRBV6-4 and TRBJ2-7; D may be TRBD1 or TRBD2 (5 bases each). The receptor was derived from a woman younger than 35 with Graves' ophthalmopathy. The CDR3 nucleotides read TGTGCCACCTCCCTAGGGACCGAAGGCGGGTCCTACGAGCAGTACTTC. This encodes CATSLGTEGGSYEQYF.